The rows below give T cell receptor beta chains drawn from one sample of a study of Ad26.COV2.S vaccination and SARS-CoV-2 variants. Assay used: immunoSEQ multiplex PCR; TCRdb lists only in-frame clones, some missing. The sample yields about 420,000 clones, approximately 87% seen once. This specimen consisted of peripheral blood, obtained in a trial of Ad26.COV2.S vaccine versus placebo. The source is a person between 18 and 65 years old who received the Ad26.COV2.S COVID-19 vaccine or a placebo. The CDR3 runs from the conserved cysteine through the conserved F or W. The order of the fields is J gene, V gene, D gene, clone size, CDR3 DNA, CDR3 protein. A D gene is named only where the DNA matches it firmly. Expanded clones are given a class, and other clones once, few, many or no size at all.

TRBJ2-7 TRBV5-5 NA once TGTGCCAGCAGCCAAGGGACACCTGGTTCCTACGAGCAGTACTTC CASSQGTPGSYEQYF
TRBJ2-1 TRBV2 NA once TGTGCCAGCAGTGAAGGGGTACAGTACAGTGAGCAGTTCTTC CASSEGVQYSEQFF
TRBJ2-5 TRBV5-1 NA NA TGCGCCAGCAGCCCTGGGCGGGGTGCGGAGACCCAGTACTTC CASSPGRGAETQYF
TRBJ2-7 TRBV30 NA NA TGTGCCCTGATCCTAGCGTACGAGCAGTACTTC CALILAYEQYF
TRBJ2-7 TRBV30 TRBD1 NA TGTGCCTGGAGTGTACTCCGGACAGGGCCCTACGAGCAGTACTTC CAWSVLRTGPYEQYF
TRBJ2-1 TRBV7-3 NA NA TGTGCCAGCAGCTTAACCGGCAATGAGCAGTTCTTC CASSLTGNEQFF
TRBJ2-1 TRBV9 NA NA TGTGCCAGCAGCGGGGGGTACAATGAGCAGTTCTTC CASSGGYNEQFF
TRBJ1-2 TRBV27 NA NA TGTGCCAGCAGTTTCGTCGGGAACTATGGCTACACCTTC CASSFVGNYGYTF
TRBJ2-2 TRBV5-5 NA NA TGTGCCAGCAGCTCGACCGTGACCGGGGAGCTGTTTTTT CASSSTVTGELFF
TRBJ1-1 TRBV2 NA NA TGTGCCAGCAGTGAAACCCAAATTAGAGGAACTGAAGCTTTCTTT CASSETQIRGTEAFF
TRBJ1-2 TRBV9 NA NA TGTGCCAGCAGCGTAGGAGGGTCAGGCTACACCTTC CASSVGGSGYTF
TRBJ2-7 TRBV10-3 TRBD1 NA TGTGCCATCAGTGAGGGGACAGTCTTGGGTGTGTACTTC CAISEGTVLGVYF
TRBJ2-1 TRBV2 TRBD2 NA TGTGCCAGCAGTCCCCTAGCGGGGGGGTACAATGAGCAGTTCTTC CASSPLAGGYNEQFF
TRBJ1-1 TRBV5-1 TRBD1 NA TGCGCCAGCAGAAGCGGGACAGGGGATGTCAACACTGAAGCTTTCTTT CASRSGTGDVNTEAFF
TRBJ1-4 TRBV25-1 TRBD1 NA TGTGCCAGCAGGGACAGGGTTAATGAAAAACTGTTTTTT CASRDRVNEKLFF
TRBJ2-7 TRBV28 NA few TGTGCCAGCCTCGACAGGAGCGACTACGAGCAGTACTTC CASLDRSDYEQYF
TRBJ2-7 TRBV25-1 TRBD1 NA TGTGCCAGCAGTGGGCCACGACAGGGGCGCTACGAGCAGTACTTC CASSGPRQGRYEQYF
TRBJ2-3 TRBV6-5 NA NA TGTGCCAGCAGATTGGACATTTCCACAGATACGCAGTATTTT CASRLDISTDTQYF
TRBJ2-7 TRBV5-1 TRBD1 NA TGCGCCAGCAGCATACTTTCGACAGGGTGGTCCGAGCAGTACTTC CASSILSTGWSEQYF
TRBJ1-4 TRBV6-2/TRBV6-3 NA NA TGTGCCAGCAGTTCCGAGTTCCGGGGGGGGCTCTACGAAAAACTGTTTTTT CASSSEFRGGLYEKLFF
TRBJ2-5 TRBV29-1 NA NA TGCAGCGCAAAGCGGCAGATCCAAGAGACCCAGTACTTC CSAKRQIQETQYF
TRBJ1-4 TRBV12-3/TRBV12-4 NA NA TGTGCCAGCTGCCAGGCAACTAATGAAAAACTGTTTTTT CASCQATNEKLFF
TRBJ1-6 TRBV28 NA few TGTGCCAGCAACTCAGGGATTAGCTCCTATAATTCACCCCTCCACTTT CASNSGISSYNSPLHF
TRBJ2-3 TRBV2 TRBD2 NA TGTGCCAGCAGTAAGACTAGCGGGGGCAACACAGATACGCAGTATTTT CASSKTSGGNTDTQYF
TRBJ1-5 TRBV19 NA NA TGTGCCAGTAGGTTCGGCAATCAGCCCCAGCATTTT CASRFGNQPQHF
TRBJ2-5 TRBV7-3 TRBD1 NA TGTGCCAGCAGCTCGAGCGAAGGGACAGTCGCTGGTGGGACCCAGTACTTC CASSSSEGTVAGGTQYF
TRBJ2-7 TRBV28 TRBD1 NA TGTGCCAGCAGTTTGCGTCCGGGACAGGGAGGTAAGGCGTCCTACGAGCAGTACTTC CASSLRPGQGGKASYEQYF
TRBJ1-1 TRBV5-1 NA NA TGCGCCAGCAGTTTCAGCCATCAGAACACTGAAGCTTTCTTT CASSFSHQNTEAFF
TRBJ2-7 TRBV2 TRBD1 NA TGTGCCAGCAAGGGACAGGAGTTTTCCTACGAGCAGTACTTC CASKGQEFSYEQYF
TRBJ2-7 TRBV4-1 NA NA TGCGCCAGCAGCCCCTACAGCGGCATGGGCGCCTACGAGCAGTACTTC CASSPYSGMGAYEQYF
TRBJ2-5 TRBV30 TRBD2 NA TGTGCCTGGACCCCCGGGGGGGGAGAGACCCAGTACTTC CAWTPGGGETQYF
TRBJ2-2 TRBV7-3 NA NA TGTGCCAGCAGCTTAACTGGGCTAGGCACCGGGGAGCTGTTTTTT CASSLTGLGTGELFF
TRBJ2-3 TRBV18 NA NA TGTGCCAGCTCCCCTCAGGTGGGACGTACAGATACGCAGTATTTT CASSPQVGRTDTQYF
TRBJ2-7 TRBV4-3 NA NA TGCGCCAGCAGCCAAGCTCGAGTACTTACCTACGAGCAGTACTTC CASSQARVLTYEQYF
TRBJ2-5 TRBV25-1 NA NA TGTGCCAGCAGTGACAAGGGGAGGACCCAGTACTTC CASSDKGRTQYF
TRBJ2-2 TRBV19 NA NA TGTGCCAGTAGTATAGATGGGGGGCAAGACACCGGGGAGCTGTTTTTT CASSIDGGQDTGELFF
TRBJ2-5 TRBV12-5 TRBD1 NA TGTGCTAGTGGCACGACAGGGGAAGAGACCCAGTACTTC CASGTTGEETQYF
TRBJ2-1 TRBV19 TRBD2 NA TGTGCCAGTAGTTTTAGCGGGGGGCCAAAAGAGCAGTTCTTC CASSFSGGPKEQFF
TRBJ2-5 TRBV19 NA few TGTGCCAGTAGTACCGACCGATCTAGGACTGGCAAACAAGAGACCCAGTACTTC CASSTDRSRTGKQETQYF
TRBJ2-7 TRBV3-1/TRBV3-2 NA once TGTGCCAGCAGCTCCGGGACTCTAACCTACGAGCAGTACTTC CASSSGTLTYEQYF
TRBJ1-2 TRBV27 TRBD1 NA TGTGCCAGCAGTCAATGGGACAGGGGTTCGCCGGACTATGGCTACACCTTC CASSQWDRGSPDYGYTF
TRBJ2-7 TRBV28 NA NA TGTGCCAGCAGTTTACTCTCCCTTGGGGCTTCCTACGAGCAGTACTTC CASSLLSLGASYEQYF